Each of the 15 T cell receptor beta chains below was sequenced from the same sample in a study of T-cell memory formation after mild COVID-19. TCRdb recomputed calls from the 5' RACE reads with MiXCR, one row per CDR3 protein. The repertoire consists of just over 50,000 distinct CDR3 sequences, with around 10% occurring once and the leading ten covering about 11%. Material: PBMCs or a T cell subset sorted from them (not recorded which). Receptors originate from an adult woman who had mild COVID-19 (a few samples of this study predate the infection). Cell type and time point are not known.

In DNA, the CDR3 is TGCGCCAGCAGCCCGAGCTTCGGACAGGGCAATGAGCAGTTCTTC. Translated, it gives CASSPSFGQGNEQFF. This chain connects TRBV5-1 to TRBJ2-1, with TRBD1 identical over 8 bases. Trimming took 4 bases from V and 6 from J; bases not matched to a gene: 9. Germline CDR1 SGHRS, CDR2 YFSETQ. The CDR3 is 15 residues long. Full variable domain (missing parts from reference TRBV5-1 and TRBJ2-1): KAGVTQTPRYLIKTRGQQVTLSCSPISGHRSVSWYQQTPGQGLQFLFEYFSETQRNKGNFPGRFSGRQFSNSRSEMNVSTLELGDSALYLCASSPSFGQGNEQFFGPGTRLTVL.

The rearrangement joins TRBV6-6 to TRBJ1-2; D uncertain. The V and J ends lost 7 bases and 2 bases respectively, with 14 bases between them. The V gene's germline CDR1 is MNHNY and CDR2 SVGAGI (reference sequence). This CDR3 has 14 residues. The chain's CDR3 is CASKRGETNYGYTF. The CDR3 bases are TGTGCCAGCAAACGGGGAGAGACCAACTATGGCTACACCTTC.

The chain uses TRBV4-1 and TRBJ2-5; a weak D match, TRBD2 (5 bases). The CDR3 runs to 14 residues. V lost 4 bases, J lost 1 base, and 10 bases lay in between. Germline V gene lookup returns CDR1 MGHRA and CDR2 YSYEKL. CDR3 loop: CASSRRAVQETQYF. As DNA, the CDR3 is TGCGCCAGCAGCCGACGAGCGGTCCAAGAGACCCAGTACTTC.

The chain couples TRBV20-1 to TRBJ2-3, with TRBD1 as a possible D gene (6 bases). V lost 6 bases and J lost 1, with 14 bases in between. The CDR3 totals 14 residues. The V gene's germline CDR1 is DFQATT and CDR2 SNEGSKA (reference sequence). CDR3 protein: CSAHLTGRTDTQYF. CDR3 bases: TGCAGTGCCCACCTGACAGGACGCACAGATACGCAGTATTTT.

This chain links TRBV20-1 with TRBJ2-1; D possibly corresponds to TRBD2 (6 bases). Germline V CDR1 and CDR2: DFQATT, SNEGSKA (reference sequence). V lost 6 bases, J lost 0 bases, and 12 bases lay in between. The CDR3 extends over 14 amino acids. CDR3 in amino acids: CSAWDSHSYNEQFF. The CDR3 coding sequence is TGCAGTGCCTGGGACTCCCACTCCTACAATGAGCAGTTCTTC.

The chain has TRBV6-5 and TRBJ1-1; D may be TRBD1 (5 bases). Germline V gene lookup returns CDR1 MNHEY and CDR2 SVGAGI. V dropped 0 bases and J dropped 1 base, with 9 bases sitting between them. The CDR3 contains 15 residues. The CDR3 DNA is TGTGCCAGCAGTTACTCTAAGGGGCCGAACACTGAAGCTTTCTTT. This sequence encodes CASSYSKGPNTEAFF.

J is TRBJ1-1 and V is TRBV20-1, with TRBD1 identical over 7 bases. Germline loops: CDR1 DFQATT, CDR2 SNEGSKA (reference sequence). This CDR3 comprises 13 residues. Trimming took 3 bases from V and 0 from J; bases not matched to a gene: 1. The CDR3 coding sequence is TGCAGTGCTAGGGGGACAGTGAACACTGAAGCTTTCTTT. It codes for CSARGTVNTEAFF.

This clonotype was recorded many times. CDR3 loop: CASSTQTGGITDTQYF. As DNA, the CDR3 is TGTGCCAGCAGCACCCAAACAGGGGGTATAACAGATACGCAGTATTTT. The chain employs TRBV9 and TRBJ2-3; TRBD1 agrees at 8 bases. With V trimmed by 4 bases and J by 3 bases, 10 bases remained unmatched. Germline V lookup: CDR1 SGDLS, CDR2 YYNGEE. The CDR3 length is 16 residues.

This clonotype came up a few times. V and J are TRBV5-1 and TRBJ2-3; 12 positions agree with TRBD2. This CDR3 has 15 amino acids. Germline V lookup: CDR1 SGHRS, CDR2 YFSETQ. The V gene end was trimmed by 3 bases and the J gene end by 6 bases; junction bases not matched to a gene: 5. CDR3 sequence reads: CASSSSGRALDTQYF. The CDR3 coding sequence is TGCGCCAGCAGCTCTAGCGGGAGGGCTCTGGATACGCAGTATTTT.

Many counts were recorded for this clonotype. The chain uses TRBV4-2 and TRBJ2-5; weak D call: TRBD2 (5 bases). This CDR3 region has 15 residues. CDR1 is LGHNA, CDR2 YNFKEQ, per germline. V shed 0 bases and J shed 0 bases, with 8 bases lying between them. The chain's CDR3 is CASSQDWRDQETQYF. The CDR3 nucleotides are TGTGCCAGCAGCCAAGATTGGCGGGACCAAGAGACCCAGTACTTC.

The genes are TRBV7-2 and TRBJ2-2; the D is unclear. Between the trimmed V and J ends, which lost 5 bases and 7 bases, there was a span of 23 bases. CDR1 is SGHTA, CDR2 FQGNSA, per germline. This CDR3 contains 17 residues. DNA for the CDR3: TGTGCCAGCAGCCTGACCCAGGACGGACCCTTAGGCGGGGAGCTGTTTTTT. Translating gives CASSLTQDGPLGGELFF.

This clonotype was found many times. The chain combines TRBV5-1 with TRBJ2-1, with 11 bases lining up with TRBD2. The V gene's germline CDR1 is SGHRS and CDR2 YFSETQ. This CDR3 has 15 residues. The J segment lost 0 bases and the V segment lost 8 bases, leaving 4 bases of the junction unmatched. Written as DNA, the CDR3 is TGCGCCAGTTATAGCGGGGGGGACTCCTACAATGAGCAGTTCTTC. Residues: CASYSGGDSYNEQFF.

This chain joins TRBV10-3 and TRBJ2-3; the match to TRBD2 covers 10 bases. Germline CDR1 and CDR2: ENHRY and SYGVKD. The CDR3 extends over 14 amino acids. V was pared by 5 bases and J by 4 bases, with 3 bases of the junction left unmatched. CDR3 protein: CAISIAGGADTQYF. The CDR3 DNA reads as TGTGCCATCAGTATAGCGGGGGGCGCAGATACGCAGTATTTT.

In its sample, this clonotype was seen many times. This chain joins TRBV24-1 and TRBJ2-3, with a tentative D call TRBD2 (6 bases). CDR3 size: 12 residues. From germline, CDR1 is KGHDR and CDR2 SFDVKD. Trimming took 10 bases from V and 2 from J, leaving 9 bases between them. The CDR3 nucleotides read TGTGCCACGCGGGGCCTCACAGATACGCAGTATTTT. It encodes CATRGLTDTQYF.

This clonotype showed up just a few times. CDR3 nucleotides: TGTGCCAGCAGCCAAACTACTCAAAGCGGGGGGGCCTTTAATGAGCAGTTCTTC. Amino acid sequence: CASSQTTQSGGAFNEQFF. This rearrangement joins TRBV3-1 to TRBJ2-1; 10 bases match TRBD2. CDR3 length: 18 residues. Germline-derived CDR1 and CDR2 are LGHDT and YNNKEL (reference sequence). V lost 2 bases, J lost 7 bases, and 14 bases stayed unmatched.